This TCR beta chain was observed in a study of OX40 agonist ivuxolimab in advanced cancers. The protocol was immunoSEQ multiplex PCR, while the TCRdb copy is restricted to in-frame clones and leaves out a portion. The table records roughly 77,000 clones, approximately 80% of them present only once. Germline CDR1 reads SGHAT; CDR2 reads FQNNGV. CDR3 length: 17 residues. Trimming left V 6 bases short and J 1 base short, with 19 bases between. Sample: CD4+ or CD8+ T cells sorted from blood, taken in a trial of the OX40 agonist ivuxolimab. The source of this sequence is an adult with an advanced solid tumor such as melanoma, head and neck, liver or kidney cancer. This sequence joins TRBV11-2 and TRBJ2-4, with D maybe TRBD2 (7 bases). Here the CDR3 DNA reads TGTGCCAGCAGTTCCCTTCGGGGGGCGCTGGCCAAAAACATTCAGTACTTC. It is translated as CASSSLRGALAKNIQYF.